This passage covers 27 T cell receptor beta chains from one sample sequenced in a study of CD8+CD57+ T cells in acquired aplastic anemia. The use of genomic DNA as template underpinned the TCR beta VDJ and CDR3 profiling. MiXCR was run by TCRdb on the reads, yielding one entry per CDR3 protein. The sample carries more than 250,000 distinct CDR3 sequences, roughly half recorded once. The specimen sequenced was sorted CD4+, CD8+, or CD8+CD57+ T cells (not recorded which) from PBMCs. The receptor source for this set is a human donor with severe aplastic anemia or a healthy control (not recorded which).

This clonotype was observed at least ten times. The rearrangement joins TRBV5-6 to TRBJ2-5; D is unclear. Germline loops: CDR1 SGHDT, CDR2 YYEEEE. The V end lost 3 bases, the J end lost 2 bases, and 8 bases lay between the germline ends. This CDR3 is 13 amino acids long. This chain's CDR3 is CASSSAGQETQYF. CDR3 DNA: TGTGCCAGCAGCTCCGCAGGACAAGAGACCCAGTACTTC.

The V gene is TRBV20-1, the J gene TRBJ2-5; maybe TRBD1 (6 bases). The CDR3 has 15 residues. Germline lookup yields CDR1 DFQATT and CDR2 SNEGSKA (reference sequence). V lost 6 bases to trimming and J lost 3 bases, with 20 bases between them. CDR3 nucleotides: TGCAGTGCCAGCAGTTTCGGGGACACGAAAGAGACCCAGTACTTC. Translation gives CSASSFGDTKETQYF.

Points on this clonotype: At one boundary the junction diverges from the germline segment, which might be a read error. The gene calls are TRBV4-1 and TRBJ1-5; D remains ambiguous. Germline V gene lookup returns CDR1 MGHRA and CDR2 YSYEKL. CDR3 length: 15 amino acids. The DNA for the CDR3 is TGTGCCAGCAGCCAAGCCCAAGGTTTCGGCCAGCCCCAGCATTTT. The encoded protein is CASSQAQGFGQPQHF.

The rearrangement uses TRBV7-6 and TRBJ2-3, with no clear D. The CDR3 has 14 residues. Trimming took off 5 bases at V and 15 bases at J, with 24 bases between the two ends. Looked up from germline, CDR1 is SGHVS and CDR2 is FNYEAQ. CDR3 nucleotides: TGTGCCAGCAGCCGTCACCCATCGGACCCGGAGAGCTATTTT. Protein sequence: CASSRHPSDPESYF.

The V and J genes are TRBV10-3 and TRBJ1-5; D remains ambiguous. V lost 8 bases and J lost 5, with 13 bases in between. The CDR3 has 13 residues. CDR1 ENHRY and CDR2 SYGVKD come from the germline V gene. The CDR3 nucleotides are TGTGCCATCGGCGACATAGCCGATCAGCCCCAGCATTTT. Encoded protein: CAIGDIADQPQHF.

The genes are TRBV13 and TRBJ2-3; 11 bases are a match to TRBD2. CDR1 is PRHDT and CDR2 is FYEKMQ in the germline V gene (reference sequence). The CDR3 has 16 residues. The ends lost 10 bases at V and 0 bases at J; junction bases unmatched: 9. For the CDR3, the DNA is TGTGCCAACAACGGACTAGCGGGCCACAGCACAGATACGCAGTATTTT. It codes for CANNGLAGHSTDTQYF.

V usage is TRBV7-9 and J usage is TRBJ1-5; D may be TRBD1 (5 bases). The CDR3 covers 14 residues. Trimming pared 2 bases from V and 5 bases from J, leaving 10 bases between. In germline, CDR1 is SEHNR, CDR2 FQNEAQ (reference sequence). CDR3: CASSLWGTDQPQHF. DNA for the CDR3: TGTGCCAGCAGCTTATGGGGCACCGATCAGCCCCAGCATTTT.

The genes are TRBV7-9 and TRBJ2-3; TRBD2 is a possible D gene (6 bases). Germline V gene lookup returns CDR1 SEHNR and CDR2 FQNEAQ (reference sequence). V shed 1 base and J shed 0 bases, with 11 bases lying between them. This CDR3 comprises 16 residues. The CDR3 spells CASSLDMGGSTDTQYF. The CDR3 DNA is TGTGCCAGCAGCTTAGATATGGGGGGAAGCACAGATACGCAGTATTTT.

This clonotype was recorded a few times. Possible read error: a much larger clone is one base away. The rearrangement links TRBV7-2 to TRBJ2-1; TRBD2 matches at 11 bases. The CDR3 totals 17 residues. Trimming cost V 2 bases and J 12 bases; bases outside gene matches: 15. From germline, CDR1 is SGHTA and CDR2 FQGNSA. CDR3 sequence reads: CASSLNVAGGRLDGQFF. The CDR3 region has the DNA TGTGCCAGCAGCTTAAACGTAGCGGGGGGGCGTTTAGATGGGCAGTTCTTC.

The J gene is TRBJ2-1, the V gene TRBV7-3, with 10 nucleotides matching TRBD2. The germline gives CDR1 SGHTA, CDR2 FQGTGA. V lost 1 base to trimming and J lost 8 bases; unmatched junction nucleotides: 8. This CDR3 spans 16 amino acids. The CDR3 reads CASSLNGASGGDEQFF. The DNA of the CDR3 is TGTGCCAGCAGCTTAAATGGGGCTAGCGGGGGCGATGAGCAGTTCTTC.

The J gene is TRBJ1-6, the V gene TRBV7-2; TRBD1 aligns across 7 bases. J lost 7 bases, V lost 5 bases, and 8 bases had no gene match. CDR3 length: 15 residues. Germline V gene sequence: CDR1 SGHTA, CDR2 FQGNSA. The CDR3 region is CASSKGQRRNSPLHF. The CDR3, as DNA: TGTGCCAGCAGCAAGGGACAGAGAAGAAATTCACCCCTCCACTTT.

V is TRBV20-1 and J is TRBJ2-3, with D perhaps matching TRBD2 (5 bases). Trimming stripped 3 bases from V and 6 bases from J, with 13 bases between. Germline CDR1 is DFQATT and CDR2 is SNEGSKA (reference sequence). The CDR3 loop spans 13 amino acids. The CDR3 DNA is TGCAGTGCTAGTGCCAGTTCGGGGGATACGCAGTATTTT. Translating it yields CSASASSGDTQYF.

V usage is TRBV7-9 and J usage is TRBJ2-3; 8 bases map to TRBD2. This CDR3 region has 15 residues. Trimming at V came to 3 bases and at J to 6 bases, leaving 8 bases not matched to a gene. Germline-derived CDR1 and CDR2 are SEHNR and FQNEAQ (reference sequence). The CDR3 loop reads CASSFKSGSGDTQYF. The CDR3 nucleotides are TGTGCCAGCAGCTTTAAAAGCGGGAGTGGGGATACGCAGTATTTT. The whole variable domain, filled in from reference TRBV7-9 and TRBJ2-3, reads DTGVSQNPRHKITKRGQNVTFRCDPISEHNRLYWYRQTLGQGPEFLTYFQNEAQLEKSRLLSDRFSAERPKGSFSTLEIQRTEQGDSAMYLCASSFKSGSGDTQYFGPGTRLTVL.

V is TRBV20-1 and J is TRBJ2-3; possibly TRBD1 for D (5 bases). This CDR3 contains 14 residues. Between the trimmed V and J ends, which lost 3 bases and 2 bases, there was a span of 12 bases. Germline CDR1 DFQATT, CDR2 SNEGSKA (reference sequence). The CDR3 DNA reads TGCAGTGCTAGGGACACCAGGGACACAGATACGCAGTATTTT. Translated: CSARDTRDTDTQYF.

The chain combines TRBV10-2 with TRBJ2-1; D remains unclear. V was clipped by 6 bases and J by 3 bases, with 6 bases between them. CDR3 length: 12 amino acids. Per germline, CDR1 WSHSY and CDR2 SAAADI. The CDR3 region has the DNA TGCGCCAGCAGGCCGGACTACAATGAGCAGTTCTTC. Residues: CASRPDYNEQFF.

CDR3 bases: TGCGCCAGCAGCCTTGGGACACTTGAAAAACTGTTTTTT. Its protein product is CASSLGTLEKLFF. This sequence joins TRBV5-1 and TRBJ1-4; D might be TRBD1 (6 bases). The germline gives CDR1 SGHRS, CDR2 YFSETQ. The CDR3 sequence is 13 residues long. The germline V and J ends were trimmed by 4 bases and 7 bases, with 11 bases remaining between them.

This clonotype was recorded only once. CDR3 DNA: TGCAGTGCTACTACAGGGGTGGGGCAAGAGACCCAGTACTTC. Encoded protein: CSATTGVGQETQYF. The rearrangement uses TRBV20-1 and TRBJ2-5, with 7 bases aligning to TRBD1. Per germline, CDR1 DFQATT and CDR2 SNEGSKA (reference sequence). V lost 4 bases to trimming and J lost 2 bases; unmatched junction nucleotides: 7. CDR3 length: 14 residues.

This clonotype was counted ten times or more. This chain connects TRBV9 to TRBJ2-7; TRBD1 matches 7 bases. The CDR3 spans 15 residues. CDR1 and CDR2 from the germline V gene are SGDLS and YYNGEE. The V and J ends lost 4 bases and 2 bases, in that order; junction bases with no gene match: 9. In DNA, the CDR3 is TGTGCCAGCAGCCCGACCGACAGGGATCCCTACGAGCAGTACTTC. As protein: CASSPTDRDPYEQYF.

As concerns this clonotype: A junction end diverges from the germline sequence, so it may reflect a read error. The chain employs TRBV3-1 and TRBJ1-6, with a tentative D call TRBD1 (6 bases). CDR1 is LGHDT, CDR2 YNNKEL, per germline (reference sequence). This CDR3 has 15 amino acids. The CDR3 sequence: CASRVGGSYSSPLHF. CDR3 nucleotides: TGTGCCAGCAGGGTGGGGGGCTCCTATAGTTCACCCCTCCACTTC.

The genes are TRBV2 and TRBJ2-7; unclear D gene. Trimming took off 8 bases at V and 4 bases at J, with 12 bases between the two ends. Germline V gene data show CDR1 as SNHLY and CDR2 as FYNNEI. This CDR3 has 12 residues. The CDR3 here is CASHTQLYEQYF. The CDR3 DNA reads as TGTGCCAGCCATACACAGCTTTACGAGCAGTACTTC.

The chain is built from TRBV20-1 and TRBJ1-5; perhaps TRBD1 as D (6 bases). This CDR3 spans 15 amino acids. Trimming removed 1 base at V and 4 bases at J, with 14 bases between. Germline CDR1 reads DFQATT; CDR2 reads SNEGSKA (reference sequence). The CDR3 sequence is CSARVSGRGNQPQHF. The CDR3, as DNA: TGCAGTGCTAGAGTCAGTGGCAGGGGAAATCAGCCCCAGCATTTT.

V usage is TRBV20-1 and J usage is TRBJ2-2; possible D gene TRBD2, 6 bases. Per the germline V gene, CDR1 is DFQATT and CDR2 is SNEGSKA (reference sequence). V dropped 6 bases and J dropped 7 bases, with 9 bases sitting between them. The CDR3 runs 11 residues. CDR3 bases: TGCAGTGCACCGACTAGCGGGGAGCTGTTTTTT. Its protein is CSAPTSGELFF.

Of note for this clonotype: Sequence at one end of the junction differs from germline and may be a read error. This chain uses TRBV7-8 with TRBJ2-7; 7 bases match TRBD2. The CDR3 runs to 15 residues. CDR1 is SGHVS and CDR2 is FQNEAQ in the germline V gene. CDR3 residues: CASSQAPRLAGEQYF. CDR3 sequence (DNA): TGCGCCAGCAGCCAAGCCCCTCGACTAGCCGGCGAGCAGTACTTC.

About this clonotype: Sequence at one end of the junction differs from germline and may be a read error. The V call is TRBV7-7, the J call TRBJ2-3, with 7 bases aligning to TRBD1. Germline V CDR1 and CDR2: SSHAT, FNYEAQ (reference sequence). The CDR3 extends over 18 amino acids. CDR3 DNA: TGTGCTAGCAGTTCCCCGCCCCCTCTGACAGGGCAGGGAGATACGCAGTATTTT. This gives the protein CASSSPPPLTGQGDTQYF.

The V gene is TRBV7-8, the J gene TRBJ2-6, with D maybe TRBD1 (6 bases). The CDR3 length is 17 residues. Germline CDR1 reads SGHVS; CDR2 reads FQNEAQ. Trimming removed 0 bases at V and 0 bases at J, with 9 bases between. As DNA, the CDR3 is TGTGCCAGCAGCTTAGCCCAGGGGAGCTCTGGGGCCAACGTCCTGACTTTC. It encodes CASSLAQGSSGANVLTF. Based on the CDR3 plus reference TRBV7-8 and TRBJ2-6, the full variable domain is GAGVSQSPRYKVAKRGQDVALRCDPISGHVSLFWYQQALGQGPEFLTYFQNEAQLDKSGLPSDRFFAERPEGSVSTLKIQRTQQEDSAVYLCASSLAQGSSGANVLTFGAGSRLTVL.

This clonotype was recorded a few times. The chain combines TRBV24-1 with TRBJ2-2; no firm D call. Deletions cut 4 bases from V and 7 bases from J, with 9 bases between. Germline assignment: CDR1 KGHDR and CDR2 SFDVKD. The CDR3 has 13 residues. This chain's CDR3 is CATSDPRFGELFF. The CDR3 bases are TGTGCCACCAGTGACCCGCGGTTCGGGGAGCTGTTTTTT.

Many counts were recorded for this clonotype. Here the CDR3 reads CASSPSHDRYPNQPQHF. In DNA, the CDR3 is TGCGCCAGCAGCCCCTCCCATGACAGGTACCCCAATCAGCCCCAGCATTTT. This chain joins TRBV4-1 and TRBJ1-5; the D gene is possibly TRBD1 (6 bases). CDR1 is MGHRA and CDR2 is YSYEKL in the germline V gene. The CDR3 is 17 residues long. V was shortened by 4 bases and J by 3 bases, with 19 bases between the two germline ends.